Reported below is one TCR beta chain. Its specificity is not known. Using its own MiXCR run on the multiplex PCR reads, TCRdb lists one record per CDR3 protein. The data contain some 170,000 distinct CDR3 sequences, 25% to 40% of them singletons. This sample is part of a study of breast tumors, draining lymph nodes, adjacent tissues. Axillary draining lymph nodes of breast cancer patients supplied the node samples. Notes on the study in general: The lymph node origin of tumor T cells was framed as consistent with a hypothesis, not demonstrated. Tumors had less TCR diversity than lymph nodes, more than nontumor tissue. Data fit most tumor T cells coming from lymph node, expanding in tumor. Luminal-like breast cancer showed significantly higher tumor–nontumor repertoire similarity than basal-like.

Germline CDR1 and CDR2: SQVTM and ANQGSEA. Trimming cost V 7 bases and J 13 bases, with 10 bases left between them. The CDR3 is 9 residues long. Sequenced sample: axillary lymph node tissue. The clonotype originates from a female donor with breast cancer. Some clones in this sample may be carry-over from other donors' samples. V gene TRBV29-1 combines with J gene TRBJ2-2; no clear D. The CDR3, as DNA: TGCAGCGGGTCCGCAGGGCTGTTTTTT. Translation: CSGSAGLFF.